This TCR beta chain comes out of a study of cytomegalovirus exposure and HLA in healthy donors. Regarding this clone: The antigen is not known. Compared with germline, one end of the junction differs, possibly owing to a read error.

Points from the study as a whole: Segments of the TCR beta V type were, in most cases, productive about 90% or about 30% of the time in an earlier analysis.

The primer mix had 60 Vbeta and 13 Jbeta primers. Clones were read by immunoSEQ multiplex PCR, and TCRdb kept only the in-frame ones, dropping some. The sample shows roughly 56,000 clones, around 80% of them seen only once. The germline V gene encodes CDR1 SEHNR and CDR2 FQNEAQ (reference sequence). This CDR3 is built from 12 residues. The TCR originated in a middle-aged man in good health and CMV-seropositive. The chain joins TRBV7-9 to TRBJ1-2; D is perhaps TRBD1 (5 bases). Specimen: PBMCs. CDR3 in DNA: TGTTCCAGCACCAGGGAGGCCTATGGCTACACCTTC. Its translation is CSSTREAYGYTF.